The TCR beta chain described here comes from a study of T cells in Graves' hyperthyroidism and ophthalmopathy. Findings and caveats of the study: Before onset, ophthalmopathy was predicted by the model a median about six months earlier.

Hyperthyroidism of Graves' type that showed no ophthalmopathy progression within 18 months was stable. Hyperthyroidism had been newly diagnosed in patients aged 18 to 65, and its duration was under 2 months. Patients were excluded for uncontrolled infection, other autoimmune disease, pregnancy or lactation. There are 12 residues in the CDR3. Germline-derived CDR1 and CDR2 are DFQATT and SNEGSKA (reference sequence). Of note for this clonotype: What it recognizes is unknown. The germline gene is not matched at one end of the junction; a read error may be the cause.

Researchers amplified the TCR beta CDR3 regions from RNA transcripts. HTBI primers were used for first-round RT-PCR of the TCR CDR3. MiXCR, applied by TCRdb to the multiplex PCR reads, yields one record per CDR3 protein. The profile shows 540,000 or so distinct CDR3 sequences, 15% to 17% of them singletons. The V call is TRBV20-1, the J call TRBJ1-1; D is undetermined. The TCR comes from a woman aged 25 to 39 with Graves' hyperthyroidism. Sequenced: blood. CDR3 protein: CSAPGKGAEASF. As DNA, the CDR3 is TGCAGTGCTCCGGGTAAGGGCGCTGAAGCTTCCTTT.